What follows are 6 T cell receptor beta chains derived from one specimen sequenced in a study of blood T cell repertoires in COVID-19 (dated by TCRdb to 2018 to 2020). Library creation used the immunoSEQ multiplex PCR assay. TCRdb took over this immuneACCESS table, retaining in-frame rearrangements with V and J assigned. Such tables are incomplete; in checked studies, under half of the missing clones stem from an unresolved V gene, and the remainder is unexplained. This sample gives approximately 300,000 clones in total; 86% of them show up just once. The ten largest clones represent around 1.7% of the sample. Sequenced sample: peripheral blood. These TCRs come from a woman aged 50 to 60 with acute or convalescent COVID-19.

The rearrangement joins TRBV5-1 to TRBJ2-7; D uncertain. Germline V gene data show CDR1 as SGHRS and CDR2 as YFSETQ. This CDR3 has 13 residues. Trimming took 3 bases from V and 5 from J, leaving 12 bases between them. The CDR3 DNA reads TGCGCCAGCAGCTACACTACTTTCGACGAGCAGTACTTC. This gives the protein CASSYTTFDEQYF.

J is TRBJ1-4 and V is TRBV7-9, with TRBD1 as a possible D gene (5 bases). Between the trimmed V and J ends, which lost 6 bases and 7 bases, there was a span of 12 bases. Germline assignment: CDR1 SEHNR and CDR2 FQNEAQ (reference sequence). The CDR3 is 13 amino acids. CDR3 sequence reads: CASRLMGGEKLFF. The CDR3 DNA is TGTGCCAGCAGATTAATGGGGGGTGAAAAACTGTTTTTT.

This chain links TRBV15 with TRBJ2-2; 12 bases line up with TRBD2. The V gene's germline CDR1 is LNHNV and CDR2 YYDKDF (reference sequence). V gave up 1 base and J gave up 4 bases; unmatched junction bases: 10. The CDR3 is 19 residues long. This chain's CDR3 is CATSRVLAGGWGVTGELFF. Written as DNA, the CDR3 is TGTGCCACCAGCAGAGTGCTAGCGGGAGGGTGGGGTGTCACCGGGGAGCTGTTTTTT. Looking up the rest from reference TRBV15 and TRBJ2-2 gives the full variable domain: DAMVIQNPRYQVTQFGKPVTLSCSQTLNHNVMYWYQQKSSQAPKLLFHYYDKDFNNEADTPDNFQSRRPNTSFCFLDIRSPGLGDTAMYLCATSRVLAGGWGVTGELFFGEGSRLTVL.

The chain employs TRBV5-4 and TRBJ2-7, with D possibly matching TRBD2 (6 bases). The CDR3 consists of 15 residues. Looked up from germline, CDR1 is SGHNT and CDR2 is YYREEE (reference sequence). V lost 1 base and J lost 7, with 18 bases in between. The CDR3 DNA reads TGTGCCAGCAGCTTGTGGGGCGGGGTGTACGAGGAGCAGTACTTC. Protein: CASSLWGGVYEEQYF.

The genes are TRBV19 and TRBJ1-1; 8 bases align to TRBD1. The junction had 7 bases not matched to a gene; V was cut back by 10 bases and J by 3 bases. The CDR3 has 13 amino acids. The V gene's germline CDR1 is LNHDA and CDR2 SQIVND (reference sequence). The CDR3 region has the DNA TGTGCCATACGACAGGGGCGGGACACTGAAGCTTTCTTT. Its protein product is CAIRQGRDTEAFF.

The chain couples TRBV7-9 to TRBJ2-1; 10 bases agree with TRBD1. Germline V gene lookup returns CDR1 SEHNR and CDR2 FQNEAQ (reference sequence). This CDR3 region has 14 residues. V dropped 5 bases and J dropped 7; count of bases not matched to a gene: 5. CDR3 in amino acids: CASSQTGGGNEQFF. The CDR3 bases are TGTGCCAGCAGCCAGACAGGGGGCGGGAATGAGCAGTTCTTC.